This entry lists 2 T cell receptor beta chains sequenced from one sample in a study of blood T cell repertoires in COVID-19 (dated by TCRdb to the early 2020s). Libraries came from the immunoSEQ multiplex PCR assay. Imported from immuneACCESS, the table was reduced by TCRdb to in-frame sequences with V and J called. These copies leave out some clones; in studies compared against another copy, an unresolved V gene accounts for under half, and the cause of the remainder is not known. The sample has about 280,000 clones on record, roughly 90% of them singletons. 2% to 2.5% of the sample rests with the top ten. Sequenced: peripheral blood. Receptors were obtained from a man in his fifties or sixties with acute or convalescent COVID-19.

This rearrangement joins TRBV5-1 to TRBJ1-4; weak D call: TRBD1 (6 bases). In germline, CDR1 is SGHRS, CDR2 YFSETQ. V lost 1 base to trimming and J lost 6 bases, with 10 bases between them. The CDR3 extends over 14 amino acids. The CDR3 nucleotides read TGCGCCAGCAGCTTGCGCAGGGGAGATGAAAAACTGTTTTTT. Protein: CASSLRRGDEKLFF.

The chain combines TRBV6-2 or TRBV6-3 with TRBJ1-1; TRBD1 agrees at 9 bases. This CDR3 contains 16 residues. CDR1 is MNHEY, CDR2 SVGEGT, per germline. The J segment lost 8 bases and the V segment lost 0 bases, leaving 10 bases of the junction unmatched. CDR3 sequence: CASSYSPGQGASEAFF. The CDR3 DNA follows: TGTGCCAGCAGTTACTCACCGGGACAGGGAGCGTCCGAAGCTTTCTTT.